The table lists the clone carrying this T cell receptor beta chain with many counts. Libraries were prepared by immunoSEQ multiplex PCR; TCRdb keeps only in-frame clonotypes and omits some of them. The sample contains some 100,000 clones, roughly 82% of which appear only once. This sample stems from a study of radiation and T cells in renal cell carcinoma. In germline, CDR1 is SGHVS, CDR2 FQNEAQ. The V and J ends lost 2 bases and 2 bases respectively, with 9 bases between them. This CDR3 has 14 amino acids. Time point of the sample: blood 4 weeks post-SBRT, at nephrectomy. Treatment defined: 15 Gy SBRT to primary tumor, nephrectomy 4 weeks later.

This chain connects TRBV7-8 to TRBJ2-5; D tentatively fits TRBD1 or TRBD2 (6 bases each). This receptor was taken from a man between 60 and 75 years old with renal cell carcinoma. Sequences were derived from blood, sampled from a patient whose treatment included radiotherapy and nephrectomy. Here the CDR3 DNA reads TGTGCCAGCAGCTTAAGGGGGAGGCAAGAGACCCAGTACTTC. As protein: CASSLRGRQETQYF.